This entry lists 4 T cell receptor beta chains sequenced from one sample in a study of vaccination and CD4 T cells after COVID-19 (dated by TCRdb to between 2020 and 2023). No antigen is known for these receptors. Per the publication, the treatment or condition label means: approximately nine-day PBMC culture with coronavirus spike peptide pools or control peptides (ViraFEST assay). Library preparation used PCR. Sequenced using an Illumina iSeq 100. DNA from cultured CD4+ T cells was subjected to TCR sequencing with the Oncomine TCR Beta short-read assay at the Johns Hopkins FTIC core. In TCRdb, the public reads were trimmed at Q25 with fastp and aligned with MiXCR, with productive beta chains retained. Here each entry gathers all rows of one CDR3 protein and keeps the most common genes and DNA. This sample has more than 15,000 distinct CDR3 sequences in its table, and around a third of those were observed once. Approximately 15% of the sample comes from the top ten.

Sequenced sample: cultured CD4+ T cells from blood. The receptor set was obtained from a human donor with COVID-19.

A few counts support this clonotype. V and J are TRBV12-3 or TRBV12-4 and TRBJ1-6; weak D call: TRBD1 (6 bases). V was cut by 3 bases and J by 9 bases, with 24 bases left in between. The CDR3 consists of 18 residues. Here the CDR3 reads CASSFLTGSLGSGSPLHF. The CDR3 region has the DNA TGTGCCAGCAGTTTCCTGACAGGTTCCCTTGGGTCTGGTTCACCCCTCCACTTT.

V and J are TRBV5-8 and TRBJ1-5, with 8 positions matching TRBD1. Losses at the gene ends were 0 bases for V and 9 bases for J; bases not matched to a gene: 5. The CDR3 is made up of 14 amino acids. CDR1 is SGHTS and CDR2 is YDEGEE in the germline V gene. CDR3 region: CASSLGQGWGPQHF. CDR3 DNA sequence: TGTGCCAGCAGCTTGGGACAGGGGTGGGGGCCCCAGCATTTT.

This clonotype has just a few counts. Germline and junction disagree at one end, which may indicate a read error. The CDR3 bases are TGTGCTAGCAGCATAAATAGGCAGGGACAGGGGGGGCCTCAGCCCCAGCATTTT. Translating gives CASSINRQGQGGPQPQHF. The chain is built from TRBV7-7 and TRBJ1-5; 11 nucleotides align to TRBD1. Germline V gene sequence: CDR1 SSHAT, CDR2 FNYEAQ (reference sequence). This CDR3 has 18 amino acids.

The chain couples TRBV6-1 to TRBJ1-3; D ambiguous. CDR1 MNHNS and CDR2 SASEGT come from the germline V gene. V shed 4 bases and J shed 0 bases, with 4 bases lying between them. The CDR3 is 13 residues long. The CDR3 protein is CASSAFSGNTIYF. The CDR3 nucleotides read TGTGCCAGCAGTGCTTTCTCTGGAAACACCATATATTTT.